The clone carrying this TCR beta chain was observed many times. Its antigen is currently unknown. Unique molecular identifiers were used in preparing the TCRbeta library. TCRdb called the PCR reads again in MiXCR, with one record for every CDR3 protein. There are roughly 500,000 distinct CDR3 sequences in the sample; about 10% occur only once, and approximately 2% lies in the top ten. The sample belongs to a study of T-cell reconstitution after alpha-beta-depleted transplantation in children. Findings and caveats of the study: Expanded graft clones numbering several hundred reportedly gave rise to alpha-beta T cells about two months after transplant. When one year had passed after transplant, most T-cell counts and diversity came from newly produced T cells.

CDR1 SEHNR and CDR2 FQNEAQ come from the germline V gene (reference sequence). The CDR3 extends over 17 amino acids. The V gene lost 1 base and the J gene lost 2 bases, with 16 bases spanning the gap. This chain links TRBV7-9 with TRBJ2-3, with D perhaps matching TRBD2 (6 bases). Specimen: PBMCs, collected before TCRalphabeta/CD19-depleted stem cell transplant. The origin of this receptor is a child under 10 years old with inherited bone marrow failure, due to receive a stem cell transplant. The CDR3 DNA reads TGTGCCAGCAGCTTAGGCATCCAGGGCGGGAACACAGATACGCAGTATTTT. Translating it yields CASSLGIQGGNTDTQYF. Drawing the rest from reference TRBV7-9 and TRBJ2-3, the complete variable domain is DTGVSQNPRHKITKRGQNVTFRCDPISEHNRLYWYRQTLGQGPEFLTYFQNEAQLEKSRLLSDRFSAERPKGSFSTLEIQRTEQGDSAMYLCASSLGIQGGNTDTQYFGPGTRLTVL.